This T cell receptor (beta chain) was captured by sequencing in a study of neurological immune-mediated disorders. Healthy controls comprised blood bank volunteers in Maryland, USA. The table lists this clonotype with a few counts. The CDR3 length is 15 residues. V lost 6 bases and J lost 2, with 16 bases in between. Per germline, CDR1 LGHDT and CDR2 YNNKEL (reference sequence). The cDNA was synthesized by means of template-switch 5'RACE, which was carried out with 10-nucleotide random UMIs. The output of every sequencing run, over 180 million TCR-beta sequences, came from 15-18 subjects. TCRdb called the 5' RACE reads again in MiXCR, with one record for every CDR3 protein. The sample holds under 40,000 distinct CDR3 sequences, 7.2% seen once.

This sequence joins TRBV3-1 and TRBJ2-5; the D gene is possibly TRBD2 (5 bases). The receptor was isolated from a man in his fifties or sixties in good health. Specimen: CD4+ T cells from blood. CDR3 residues: CASRSKGGRQETQYF. As DNA, the CDR3 is TGTGCCAGCAGATCGAAAGGAGGCAGGCAAGAGACCCAGTACTTC.